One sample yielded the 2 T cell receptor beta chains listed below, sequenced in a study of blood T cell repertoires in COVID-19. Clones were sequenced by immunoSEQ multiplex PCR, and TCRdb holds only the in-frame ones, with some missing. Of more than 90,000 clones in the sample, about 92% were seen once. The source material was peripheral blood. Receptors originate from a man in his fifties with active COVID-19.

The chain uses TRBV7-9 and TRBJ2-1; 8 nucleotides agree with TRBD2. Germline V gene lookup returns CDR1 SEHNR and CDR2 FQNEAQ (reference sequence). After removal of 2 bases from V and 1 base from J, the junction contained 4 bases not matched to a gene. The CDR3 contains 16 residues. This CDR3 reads CASSLLSGSSYNEQFF. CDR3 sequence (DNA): TGTGCCAGCAGCTTACTCAGCGGGAGTTCCTACAATGAGCAGTTCTTC.

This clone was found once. CDR3 protein: CASSQGREAEKLFF. In nucleotides, the CDR3 is TGCGCCAGCAGCCAGGGTCGGGAAGCTGAAAAACTGTTTTTT. The chain uses TRBV4-1 and TRBJ1-4, with no clear D. CDR1 is MGHRA, CDR2 YSYEKL, per germline. This CDR3 comprises 14 residues. Trimming left V 3 bases short and J 7 bases short, with 12 bases between.